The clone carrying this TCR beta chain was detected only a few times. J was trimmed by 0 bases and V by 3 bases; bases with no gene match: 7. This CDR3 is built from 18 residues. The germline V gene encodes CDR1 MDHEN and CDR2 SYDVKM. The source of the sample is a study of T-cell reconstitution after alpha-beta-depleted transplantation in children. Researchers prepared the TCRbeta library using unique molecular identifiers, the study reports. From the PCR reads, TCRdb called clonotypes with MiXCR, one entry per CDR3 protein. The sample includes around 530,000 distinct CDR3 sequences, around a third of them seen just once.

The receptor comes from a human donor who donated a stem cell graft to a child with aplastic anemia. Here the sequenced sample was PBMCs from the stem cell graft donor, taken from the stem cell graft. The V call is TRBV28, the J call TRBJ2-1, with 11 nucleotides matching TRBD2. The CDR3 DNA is TGTGCCAGCAGTTTCGCGGGACTAGCGGTAGGCTCCTACAATGAGCAGTTCTTC. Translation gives CASSFAGLAVGSYNEQFF.